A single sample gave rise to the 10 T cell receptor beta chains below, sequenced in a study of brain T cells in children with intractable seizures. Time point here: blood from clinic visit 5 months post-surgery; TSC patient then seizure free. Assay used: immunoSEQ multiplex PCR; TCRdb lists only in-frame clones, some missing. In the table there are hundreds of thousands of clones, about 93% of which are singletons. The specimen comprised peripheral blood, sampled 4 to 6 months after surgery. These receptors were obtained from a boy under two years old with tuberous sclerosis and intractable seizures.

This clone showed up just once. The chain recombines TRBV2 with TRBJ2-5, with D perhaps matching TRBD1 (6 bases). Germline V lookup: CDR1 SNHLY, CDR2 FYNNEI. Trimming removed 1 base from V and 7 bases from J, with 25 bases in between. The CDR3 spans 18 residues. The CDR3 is CASSEVDGWGPTGWTQYF. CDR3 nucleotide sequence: TGTGCCAGCAGTGAAGTGGACGGGTGGGGGCCAACCGGGTGGACCCAGTACTTC.

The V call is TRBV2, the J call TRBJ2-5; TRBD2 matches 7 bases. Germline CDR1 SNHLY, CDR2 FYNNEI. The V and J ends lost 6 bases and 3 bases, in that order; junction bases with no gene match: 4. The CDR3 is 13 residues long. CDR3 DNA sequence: TGTGCCAGCAGGCTAGCGGAAAAAGAGACCCAGTACTTC. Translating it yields CASRLAEKETQYF.

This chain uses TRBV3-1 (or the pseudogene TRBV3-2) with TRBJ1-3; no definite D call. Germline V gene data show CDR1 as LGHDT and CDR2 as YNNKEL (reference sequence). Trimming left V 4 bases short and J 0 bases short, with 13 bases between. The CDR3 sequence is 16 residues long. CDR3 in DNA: TGTGCCAGCAGCCCTGAGAGCGGCAGCTCTGGAAACACCATATATTTT. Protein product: CASSPESGSSGNTIYF.

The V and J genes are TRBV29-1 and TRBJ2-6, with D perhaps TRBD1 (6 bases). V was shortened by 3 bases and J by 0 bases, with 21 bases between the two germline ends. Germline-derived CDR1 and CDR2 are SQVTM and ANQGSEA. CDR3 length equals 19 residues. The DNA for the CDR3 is TGCAGCGTTGAGTTACTAGGACAGCGAACCTCCTCTGGGGCCAACGTCCTGACTTTC. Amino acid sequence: CSVELLGQRTSSGANVLTF.

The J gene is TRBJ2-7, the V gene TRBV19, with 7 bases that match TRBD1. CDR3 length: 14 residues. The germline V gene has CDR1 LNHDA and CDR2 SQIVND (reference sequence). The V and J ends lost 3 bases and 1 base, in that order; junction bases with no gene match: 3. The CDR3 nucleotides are TGTGCCAGTAGTATCGAGACAGGGTCCTACGAGCAGTACTTC. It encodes CASSIETGSYEQYF.

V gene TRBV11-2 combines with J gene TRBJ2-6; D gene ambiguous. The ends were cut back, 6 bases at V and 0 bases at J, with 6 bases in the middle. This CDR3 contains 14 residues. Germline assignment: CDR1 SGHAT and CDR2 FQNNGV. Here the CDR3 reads CASSWRSGANVLTF. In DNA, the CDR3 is TGTGCCAGCAGTTGGCGCTCTGGGGCCAACGTCCTGACTTTC.

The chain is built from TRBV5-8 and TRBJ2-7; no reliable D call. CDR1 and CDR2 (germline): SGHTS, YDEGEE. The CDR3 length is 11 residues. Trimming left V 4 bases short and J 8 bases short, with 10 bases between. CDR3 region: CASSPTTKQYF. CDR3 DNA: TGTGCCAGCAGCCCTACTACGAAGCAGTACTTC.

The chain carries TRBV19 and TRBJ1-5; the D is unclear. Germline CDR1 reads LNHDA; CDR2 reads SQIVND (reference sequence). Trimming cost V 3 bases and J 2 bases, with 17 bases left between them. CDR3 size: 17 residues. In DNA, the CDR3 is TGTGCCAGTAGTATTGGGTGGTTCACGAGGGGCAATCAGCCCCAGCATTTT. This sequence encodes CASSIGWFTRGNQPQHF.

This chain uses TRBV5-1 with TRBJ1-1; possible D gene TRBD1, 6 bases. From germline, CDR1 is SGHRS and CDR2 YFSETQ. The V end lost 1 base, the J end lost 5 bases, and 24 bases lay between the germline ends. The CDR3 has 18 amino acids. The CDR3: CASSLWVGNRDGITEAFF. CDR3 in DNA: TGCGCCAGCAGCTTGTGGGTGGGGAACAGGGACGGGATAACTGAAGCTTTCTTT.

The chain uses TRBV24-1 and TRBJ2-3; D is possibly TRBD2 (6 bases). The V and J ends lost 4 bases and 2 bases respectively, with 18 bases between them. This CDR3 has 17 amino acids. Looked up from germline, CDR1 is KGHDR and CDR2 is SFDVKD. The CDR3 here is CATSEGGRQILTDTQYF. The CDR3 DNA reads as TGTGCCACCAGTGAGGGAGGTAGACAGATCCTCACAGATACGCAGTATTTT.